The clone carrying this T cell receptor beta chain was recorded once. The CDR3 length is 16 residues. V dropped 0 bases and J dropped 0 bases, with 8 bases sitting between them. Germline CDR1 is LNHDA and CDR2 is SQIVND (reference sequence). The sample originates from a study of blood T cell repertoires in COVID-19. Profiling relied on immunoSEQ multiplex PCR, and the TCRdb table lists in-frame clones only, not all of them. This table has 150,000 to 200,000 clones, roughly 80% appearing once. The genes are TRBV19 and TRBJ2-2; D may be TRBD2 (6 bases). The clonotype was recovered from a human donor with acute or convalescent COVID-19. The donor label of this sample is uncertain. Sequencing input: peripheral blood. The CDR3 is CASSIEEGTNTGELFF. CDR3 in DNA: TGTGCCAGTAGTATAGAGGAGGGCACGAACACCGGGGAGCTGTTTTTT.